The next 31 T cell receptor beta chains were all read from a single sample in a study of blood T cell repertoires in COVID-19. TCRdb's copy holds only in-frame clones and misses some; the assay was immunoSEQ multiplex PCR. Here the sample spans 150,000 or so clones, about 90% being singletons. The specimen sequenced was peripheral blood. These receptors all stem from a man older than 75 with acute or convalescent COVID-19.

J is TRBJ1-1 and V is TRBV10-3; D perhaps matches TRBD1 (5 bases). V was shortened by 0 bases and J by 5 bases, with 13 bases between the two germline ends. The CDR3 consists of 15 residues. Germline lookup yields CDR1 ENHRY and CDR2 SYGVKD. In DNA form, the CDR3 reads TGTGCCATCAGTGAGTCTAGGACCCAGGGTACTGAAGCTTTCTTT. Translating gives CAISESRTQGTEAFF.

The rearrangement uses TRBV3-1 (or the pseudogene TRBV3-2) and TRBJ2-1; the D gene is possibly TRBD1 (6 bases). The length of the CDR3 is 11 residues. Germline CDR1 reads LGHDT; CDR2 reads YNNKEL (reference sequence). The germline V and J ends were trimmed by 7 bases and 11 bases, with 12 bases remaining between them. CDR3 DNA sequence: TGTGCCAGCACAGTCGGGACACAGCAGTTCTTC. Translating it yields CASTVGTQQFF.

The chain couples TRBV5-5 to TRBJ2-7; 8 bases line up with TRBD1. There are 16 residues in the CDR3. Per germline, CDR1 SGHKS and CDR2 YYEKEE (reference sequence). V trimming: 1 base; J trimming: 2 bases; junction bases outside the gene matches: 8. CDR3 residues: CASSLSPDRGTYEQYF. CDR3 nucleotides: TGTGCCAGCAGCTTGTCACCAGACAGGGGTACCTACGAGCAGTACTTC.

This chain joins TRBV5-1 and TRBJ1-4; D may be TRBD1 (5 bases). V lost 1 base and J lost 3, with 10 bases in between. The CDR3 extends over 15 amino acids. Germline CDR1 is SGHRS and CDR2 is YFSETQ. CDR3 region: CASSLSGASNEKLFF. The CDR3 DNA reads as TGCGCCAGCAGCTTGTCTGGGGCGTCTAATGAAAAACTGTTTTTT. The full variable domain, its missing parts supplied by reference TRBV5-1 and TRBJ1-4, is KAGVTQTPRYLIKTRGQQVTLSCSPISGHRSVSWYQQTPGQGLQFLFEYFSETQRNKGNFPGRFSGRQFSNSRSEMNVSTLELGDSALYLCASSLSGASNEKLFFGSGTQLSVL.

V and J are TRBV6-5 and TRBJ1-1; 7 bases match TRBD1. Germline V gene sequence: CDR1 MNHEY, CDR2 SVGAGI. The CDR3 contains 13 residues. V was clipped by 4 bases and J by 6 bases; unmatched bases: 5. This CDR3 reads CASSFGQAPEAFF. The CDR3 DNA sequence: TGTGCCAGCAGTTTCGGACAGGCCCCTGAAGCTTTCTTT.

This clone has at least ten counts. The chain has TRBV7-8 and TRBJ2-7; D unclear. The germline V gene has CDR1 SGHVS and CDR2 FQNEAQ. The V end lost 1 base, the J end lost 2 bases, and 12 bases lay between the germline ends. This CDR3 has 15 residues. CDR3 sequence reads: CASSLGLTNPYEQYF. DNA for the CDR3: TGTGCCAGCAGCTTAGGACTGACGAACCCCTACGAGCAGTACTTC.

The chain recombines TRBV5-4 with TRBJ1-6; 7 bases are a match to TRBD1. The CDR3 has 14 residues. J was trimmed by 7 bases and V by 0 bases; bases with no gene match: 1. Germline CDR1 is SGHNT and CDR2 is YYREEE (reference sequence). The CDR3 sequence is CASSLEQGNSPLHF. The DNA for the CDR3 is TGTGCCAGCAGCTTGGAACAGGGGAATTCACCCCTCCACTTT.

The chain is built from TRBV2 and TRBJ1-6; D may be TRBD1 (5 bases). The CDR3 sequence is 14 residues long. Germline CDR1 is SNHLY and CDR2 is FYNNEI. Trimming left V 6 bases short and J 7 bases short, with 13 bases between. The CDR3 sequence: CASSRTSWNSPLHF. The CDR3 nucleotides read TGTGCCAGCAGCCGGACATCTTGGAATTCACCCCTCCACTTT.

The chain carries TRBV7-9 and TRBJ1-1; TRBD1 might be the D (5 bases). Trimming removed 0 bases from V and 7 bases from J, with 12 bases in between. This CDR3 has 14 amino acids. Germline values: CDR1 SEHNR, CDR2 FQNEAQ (reference sequence). The CDR3 DNA follows: TGTGCCAGCAGCTTAGCGGCAGGGCCGAATGAAGCTTTCTTT. As protein: CASSLAAGPNEAFF.

The V gene is TRBV6-5, the J gene TRBJ1-1; 7 bases agree with TRBD1. The trim removed 2 bases at V and 5 bases at J, leaving 8 bases unmatched. There are 15 residues in the CDR3. Germline values: CDR1 MNHEY, CDR2 SVGAGI. The CDR3 is CASSYPRQGLTEAFF. The CDR3 bases are TGTGCCAGCAGTTACCCCCGACAGGGACTGACTGAAGCTTTCTTT.

The rearrangement links TRBV6-5 to TRBJ2-7; TRBD2 matches 7 bases. V was clipped by 6 bases and J by 3 bases; unmatched bases: 8. CDR1 is MNHEY and CDR2 is SVGAGI in the germline V gene. The CDR3 runs to 14 residues. The CDR3: CASSQSGVSYEQYF. The CDR3 nucleotides read TGTGCCAGCAGCCAGAGCGGGGTTAGCTACGAGCAGTACTTC.

The chain employs TRBV5-1 and TRBJ2-7; no definite D call. V was trimmed by 0 bases and J by 2 bases, leaving 15 bases between them. The CDR3 consists of 16 residues. CDR1 is SGHRS and CDR2 is YFSETQ in the germline V gene. The CDR3, as DNA: TGCGCCAGCAGCTTGGGAACAATAAGATCCCCCTACGAGCAGTACTTC. This gives the protein CASSLGTIRSPYEQYF.

The genes are TRBV20-1 and TRBJ2-7; 8 nucleotides agree with TRBD2. This CDR3 has 19 amino acids. V gave up 3 bases and J gave up 2 bases; unmatched junction bases: 21. The V gene's germline CDR1 is DFQATT and CDR2 SNEGSKA (reference sequence). The CDR3 region is CSASPTPGLGNGRAYEQYF. As DNA, the CDR3 is TGCAGTGCTAGTCCCACCCCGGGACTAGGAAACGGGAGGGCCTACGAGCAGTACTTC.

This clone was detected only a few times. This sequence joins TRBV5-6 and TRBJ2-7; 8 nucleotides match TRBD1. The V gene's germline CDR1 is SGHDT and CDR2 YYEEEE. V gave up 2 bases and J gave up 2 bases; unmatched junction bases: 12. The CDR3 is made up of 17 amino acids. The CDR3 sequence: CASSFGQGDSFPYEQYF. As DNA, the CDR3 is TGTGCCAGCAGCTTCGGACAGGGAGATTCTTTCCCCTACGAGCAGTACTTC.

The gene calls are TRBV7-8 and TRBJ2-2, with D perhaps matching TRBD1 (5 bases). Germline lookup yields CDR1 SGHVS and CDR2 FQNEAQ. The CDR3 contains 15 residues. Trimming shortened V by 1 base and J by 3 bases, and 9 bases separated the two germline ends. CDR3 amino acids: CASSLGGLDTGELFF. The CDR3 DNA is TGTGCCAGCAGCTTAGGGGGCCTTGACACCGGGGAGCTGTTTTTT.

J is TRBJ1-5 and V is TRBV6-1; the match to TRBD1 covers 7 bases. The CDR3 spans 16 residues. With V trimmed by 0 bases and J by 1 base, 3 bases remained unmatched. Germline V gene data show CDR1 as MNHNS and CDR2 as SASEGT. The CDR3 region is CASSEARGRSNQPQHF. The CDR3 DNA reads TGTGCCAGCAGTGAAGCCAGGGGGAGAAGCAATCAGCCCCAGCATTTT.

The chain links TRBV7-2 to TRBJ1-4, with 7 bases lining up with TRBD1. Germline CDR1 is SGHTA and CDR2 is FQGNSA. V dropped 6 bases and J dropped 6; count of bases not matched to a gene: 10. CDR3 length: 15 amino acids. CDR3 coding DNA: TGTGCCAGCAGAAACACAGGGGATTGGGATGAAAAACTGTTTTTT. This translates into CASRNTGDWDEKLFF. Complete variable domain (other parts from reference TRBV7-2 and TRBJ1-4): GAGVSQSPSNKVTEKGKDVELRCDPISGHTALYWYRQSLGQGLEFLIYFQGNSAPDKSGLPSDRFSAERTGGSVSTLTIQRTQQEDSAVYLCASRNTGDWDEKLFFGSGTQLSVL.

The J gene is TRBJ1-5, the V gene TRBV6-4; D remains unclear. The CDR3 has 13 amino acids. Trimming left V 5 bases short and J 0 bases short, with 5 bases between. Looked up from germline, CDR1 is MRHNA and CDR2 is SNTAGT. The CDR3 here is CASSYRSNQPQHF. The DNA of the CDR3 is TGTGCCAGCAGTTATCGTAGCAATCAGCCCCAGCATTTT.

The chain couples TRBV7-8 to TRBJ2-5; the match to TRBD2 covers 7 bases. This CDR3 is built from 14 residues. V shed 3 bases, J shed 5 bases, and the junction held 6 bases outside the gene matches. Germline-derived CDR1 and CDR2 are SGHVS and FQNEAQ. As DNA, the CDR3 is TGTGCCAGCAGCTTCTCCGGGACTATGGAGACCCAGTACTTC. Amino acids: CASSFSGTMETQYF.

As regards this clone: Sequence at one end of the junction differs from germline and may be a read error. The chain has TRBV28 and TRBJ1-2; 8 bases align to TRBD1. There are 15 residues in the CDR3. Germline values: CDR1 MDHEN, CDR2 SYDVKM. The CDR3 here is CASSSGTGPHYSYTF. In DNA, the CDR3 is TGTGCCAGCAGTTCCGGGACAGGACCTCACTATAGCTACACCTTC.

This chain links TRBV13 with TRBJ1-2; D is uncertain. Germline values: CDR1 PRHDT, CDR2 FYEKMQ (reference sequence). The CDR3 has 12 amino acids. The germline V and J ends were trimmed by 1 base and 3 bases, with 3 bases remaining between them. The CDR3 sequence is CASSLAYYGYTF. In DNA, the CDR3 is TGTGCCAGCAGCTTAGCGTACTATGGCTACACCTTC.

The chain couples TRBV19 to TRBJ2-2, with 8 bases identical to TRBD2. Per germline, CDR1 LNHDA and CDR2 SQIVND (reference sequence). The CDR3 runs 14 residues. J lost 8 bases, V lost 7 bases, and 9 bases had no gene match. The CDR3 protein is CASTQLAEVGELFF. In DNA, the CDR3 is TGTGCCAGTACCCAACTAGCGGAGGTGGGGGAGCTGTTTTTT.

The chain recombines TRBV27 with TRBJ2-7, with TRBD2 matching over 12 bases. Germline CDR1 reads MNHEY; CDR2 reads SMNVEV (reference sequence). J gave up 7 bases and V 5 bases, and 9 bases lay outside the gene matches. This CDR3 contains 15 residues. CDR3 sequence (DNA): TGTGCCAGCAGTAACCCGGGACTAGCGGGCGGAGAGCAGTACTTC. Translating gives CASSNPGLAGGEQYF.

The chain combines TRBV5-1 with TRBJ1-1; D is ambiguous. Trimming shortened V by 1 base and J by 2 bases, and 6 bases separated the two germline ends. Germline CDR1 SGHRS, CDR2 YFSETQ. The CDR3 is 13 residues long. CDR3 residues: CASSLYLNTEAFF. In DNA form, the CDR3 reads TGCGCCAGCAGCTTGTATCTCAACACTGAAGCTTTCTTT.

This chain links TRBV12-3 or TRBV12-4 with TRBJ2-7, with D hard to call. Between the trimmed V and J ends, which lost 7 bases and 12 bases, there was a span of 22 bases. The CDR3 is 13 amino acids. Written as DNA, the CDR3 is TGTGCCAGCACCTTGACGGCGGAGTCCCCTAGGTACTTC. It encodes CASTLTAESPRYF.

The V gene is TRBV5-8, the J gene TRBJ2-1; the match to TRBD2 covers 13 bases. Germline assignment: CDR1 SGHTS and CDR2 YDEGEE. There are 18 residues in the CDR3. Unmatched junction bases numbered 7, after V lost 2 bases and J lost 2 bases. CDR3: CASSLLAGGPRAYNEQFF. The CDR3 region has the DNA TGTGCCAGCAGCTTACTAGCGGGAGGGCCCAGGGCCTACAATGAGCAGTTCTTC. The full variable domain, its missing parts supplied by reference TRBV5-8 and TRBJ2-1, is EAGVTQSPTHLIKTRGQQATLRCSPISGHTSVYWYQQALGLGLQFLLWYDEGEERNRGNFPPRFSGRQFPNYSSELNVNALELEDSALYLCASSLLAGGPRAYNEQFFGPGTRLTVL.

The chain combines TRBV7-8 with TRBJ1-2, with D possibly being TRBD1 (6 bases). Trimming stripped 5 bases from V and 4 bases from J, with 11 bases between. CDR1 SGHVS and CDR2 FQNEAQ come from the germline V gene. The CDR3 spans 13 residues. CDR3 in amino acids: CASSPGTPYGYTF. In DNA form, the CDR3 reads TGTGCCAGCAGCCCAGGGACACCCTATGGCTACACCTTC.

The count of this clone is one. Here the CDR3 DNA reads TGTGCCAGCAGCCTCCGGGACAGCCTCTACGAGCAGTACTTC. Translating gives CASSLRDSLYEQYF. This chain links TRBV28 with TRBJ2-7, with 7 bases matching TRBD1. This CDR3 contains 14 residues. In germline, CDR1 is MDHEN, CDR2 SYDVKM. Trimming at V came to 6 bases and at J to 3 bases, leaving 8 bases not matched to a gene.

This chain links TRBV5-1 with TRBJ2-1; the match to TRBD2 covers 11 bases. V was pared by 3 bases and J by 4 bases, with 3 bases of the junction left unmatched. The CDR3 covers 15 residues. CDR1 SGHRS and CDR2 YFSETQ come from the germline V gene. The CDR3 nucleotides are TGCGCCAGCAGCTCGACTAGCGGGAAATACAATGAGCAGTTCTTC. Amino acids: CASSSTSGKYNEQFF.

The chain employs TRBV3-1 (or the pseudogene TRBV3-2) and TRBJ1-1; possible D gene TRBD1, 6 bases. The V gene lost 5 bases and the J gene lost 6 bases, with 19 bases spanning the gap. Germline assignment: CDR1 LGHDT and CDR2 YNNKEL (reference sequence). The CDR3 consists of 15 residues. DNA of the CDR3: TGTGCCAGCAGCTACTCAGTGCCAGGGGCATCTGAAGCTTTCTTT. It is translated as CASSYSVPGASEAFF.

The chain is built from TRBV19 and TRBJ2-5; 7 bases agree with TRBD1. Trimming took 3 bases from V and 6 from J; bases not matched to a gene: 7. Germline-derived CDR1 and CDR2 are LNHDA and SQIVND (reference sequence). The CDR3 runs to 14 residues. CDR3 protein: CASSIKDREQTQYF. CDR3 in DNA: TGTGCCAGTAGTATTAAAGACAGGGAGCAGACCCAGTACTTC.